Below are 21 T cell receptor beta chains sequenced from a single sample in a study of blood T cells in healthy people across ages. A second 7 to 11 cycle PCR used barcoded and J-beta primers. TCRdb itself ran the 5' RACE reads through MiXCR, one entry per CDR3 protein. The sample has some 850,000 distinct CDR3 sequences, roughly 25% seen once. These data were also filed under a second study, of T cells of mothers and their children.

The source material was blood. These receptors were collected from a boy under 18 in good health.

This clonotype turned up a few times. V usage is TRBV4-1 and J usage is TRBJ2-1, with D tentatively TRBD1 (6 bases). Germline CDR1 reads MGHRA; CDR2 reads YSYEKL. The CDR3 is made up of 13 amino acids. Trimming cost V 4 bases and J 7 bases, with 11 bases left between them. The CDR3 sequence: CASSPTGQNEQFF. In DNA, the CDR3 is TGCGCCAGCAGCCCAACAGGACAGAATGAGCAGTTCTTC.

J is TRBJ1-1 and V is TRBV3-1; 7 bases line up with TRBD1. V was pared by 2 bases and J by 12 bases, with 18 bases of the junction left unmatched. The germline V gene has CDR1 LGHDT and CDR2 YNNKEL (reference sequence). This CDR3 spans 16 amino acids. The CDR3 is CASSQQTLKTGRKTFF. Written as DNA, the CDR3 is TGTGCCAGCAGCCAACAGACCCTTAAGACAGGGAGGAAAACTTTCTTT.

The gene calls are TRBV18 and TRBJ1-4; D may be TRBD1 (5 bases). Germline V gene data show CDR1 as KGHSH and CDR2 as LQKENI. This CDR3 spans 15 amino acids. Trimming cost V 2 bases and J 7 bases, with 14 bases left between them. CDR3: CASSPFREVSEKLFF. The CDR3, as DNA: TGTGCCAGCTCACCATTCAGGGAGGTGAGTGAAAAACTGTTTTTT.

The chain is built from TRBV5-5 and TRBJ1-4; TRBD1 aligns across 7 bases. The V gene end was trimmed by 4 bases and the J gene end by 6 bases; junction bases not matched to a gene: 18. This CDR3 contains 18 residues. Germline values: CDR1 SGHKS, CDR2 YYEKEE (reference sequence). The CDR3 spells CASSLFPLRRDRDEKLFF. CDR3 nucleotides: TGTGCCAGCAGCCTTTTCCCCTTGCGCCGGGACAGAGATGAAAAACTGTTTTTT.

This clonotype turned up a few times. Sequence at one end of the junction differs from germline and may be a read error. V gene TRBV20-1 combines with J gene TRBJ2-4; D remains ambiguous. This CDR3 region has 15 residues. Germline values: CDR1 DFQATT, CDR2 SNEGSKA (reference sequence). In DNA, the CDR3 is TGCAGTGCTAGCGACTCGCAGAGAGCCAGAAACATTCAGTACTTC. Translating gives CSASDSQRARNIQYF.

The chain uses TRBV5-1 and TRBJ1-6; the match to TRBD1 covers 7 bases. The CDR3 has 18 amino acids. After removal of 0 bases from V and 4 bases from J, the junction contained 10 bases not matched to a gene. Germline loops: CDR1 SGHRS, CDR2 YFSETQ. CDR3 sequence reads: CASSLAGIRTGYNSPLHF. Here the CDR3 DNA reads TGCGCCAGCAGCTTGGCCGGTATACGGACAGGATATAATTCACCCCTCCACTTT.

The chain couples TRBV6-1 to TRBJ1-5; D gene ambiguous. This CDR3 spans 15 amino acids. The germline gives CDR1 MNHNS, CDR2 SASEGT. Trimming took off 5 bases at V and 0 bases at J, with 11 bases between the two ends. CDR3 loop: CASSPLVTSNQPQHF. The CDR3 DNA is TGTGCCAGCAGTCCCCTGGTGACTAGCAATCAGCCCCAGCATTTT.

The rearrangement uses TRBV7-9 and TRBJ2-2; D tentatively fits TRBD1 or TRBD2 (5 bases each). Looked up from germline, CDR1 is SEHNR and CDR2 is FQNEAQ (reference sequence). V gave up 5 bases and J gave up 5 bases, with 15 bases separating them. This CDR3 is 15 amino acids long. Here the CDR3 DNA reads TGTGCCAGCAGCCCCCGGGGCTCCCCGACCGGGGAGCTGTTTTTT. Protein product: CASSPRGSPTGELFF.

V gene TRBV6-6 combines with J gene TRBJ2-3; D possibly corresponds to TRBD1 (6 bases). V lost 5 bases and J 1 base, leaving 13 bases between the germline ends. The CDR3 is made up of 15 amino acids. Germline CDR1 is MNHNY and CDR2 is SVGAGI (reference sequence). The CDR3 region has the DNA TGTGCCAGCAGTCTCAGGGGCCCACGCACAGATACGCAGTATTTT. The encoded protein is CASSLRGPRTDTQYF.

This chain joins TRBV21-1 and TRBJ2-4; TRBD2 is taken as the D call from the table, unchecked against the DNA. TRBV21-1 is marked as a pseudogene. The CDR3 consists of 17 residues. The chain's CDR3 is CASSKSGTLLAKNIQYF. The CDR3 nucleotides are TGTGCCAGCAGCAAATCGGGGACTCTACTAGCCAAAAACATTCAGTACTTC.

Many counts were recorded for this clonotype. The chain combines TRBV7-2 with TRBJ2-4; no reliable D call. The CDR3 is 12 residues long. With 1 base removed from V and 6 bases from J, the gap between germline ends came to 4 bases. The germline CDR1 and CDR2 sequences are SGHTA and FQGNSA. CDR3 amino acids: CASSLVGNIQYF. The DNA for the CDR3 is TGTGCCAGCAGCTTAGTGGGAAACATTCAGTACTTC.

This chain joins TRBV21-1 and TRBJ2-5; the D call of TRBD2 is as the table states it, not checked on the DNA. TRBV21-1 is a pseudogene locus. The CDR3 is 11 residues long. The CDR3 sequence: CASTGGPTEFF. CDR3 in DNA: TGTGCCAGCACGGGAGGTCCCACCGAGTTCTTC.

This sequence joins TRBV29-1 and TRBJ2-5; D gene ambiguous. Trimming pared 0 bases from V and 5 bases from J, leaving 13 bases between. CDR1 is SQVTM and CDR2 is ANQGSEA in the germline V gene. The CDR3 is 14 residues long. The CDR3 is CSVEDLGVGETQYF. The CDR3 DNA is TGCAGCGTTGAAGATCTTGGGGTTGGGGAGACCCAGTACTTC.

In this sample, this clonotype turned up a few times. The rearrangement links TRBV20-1 to TRBJ2-5; 8 bases map to TRBD2. Germline CDR1 DFQATT, CDR2 SNEGSKA (reference sequence). J gave up 0 bases and V 0 bases, and 9 bases lay outside the gene matches. This CDR3 has 17 amino acids. CDR3 region: CSARDRRAGGNQETQYF. For the CDR3, the DNA is TGCAGTGCTAGAGATCGACGGGCGGGGGGAAACCAAGAGACCCAGTACTTC.

The sample holds many counts of this clonotype. This chain links TRBV7-2 with TRBJ2-7; 15 nucleotides line up with TRBD2. Trimming cost V 5 bases and J 3 bases; bases outside gene matches: 8. From germline, CDR1 is SGHTA and CDR2 FQGNSA. This CDR3 spans 17 amino acids. This CDR3 reads CASSDRTSGGVLYEQYF. The CDR3 nucleotides are TGTGCCAGCAGCGACCGGACTAGCGGGGGGGTTCTCTACGAGCAGTACTTC.

This clonotype has only a few counts. The chain uses TRBV3-1 and TRBJ2-7; D tentatively fits TRBD1 or TRBD2 (5 bases each). With 7 bases removed from V and 2 bases from J, the gap between germline ends came to 15 bases. CDR3 size: 14 residues. Germline V lookup: CDR1 LGHDT, CDR2 YNNKEL (reference sequence). CDR3 in DNA: TGTGCCAGCAACCGGCAGGGAGCAACCTACGAGCAGTACTTC. The encoded protein is CASNRQGATYEQYF.

The chain couples TRBV4-1 to TRBJ2-3; a weak D match, TRBD1 (5 bases). The length of the CDR3 is 16 residues. From germline, CDR1 is MGHRA and CDR2 YSYEKL. V shed 2 bases and J shed 2 bases, with 14 bases lying between them. DNA of the CDR3: TGCGCCAGCAGCCAACTAGGGGCGGATAACACAGATACGCAGTATTTT. As protein: CASSQLGADNTDTQYF.

The V and J genes are TRBV5-1 and TRBJ2-3; 8 nucleotides align to TRBD1. The length of the CDR3 is 15 residues. Germline V CDR1 and CDR2: SGHRS, YFSETQ. V trimming: 3 bases; J trimming: 4 bases; junction bases outside the gene matches: 7. The CDR3 protein is CASSSGTGGADTQYF. In nucleotides, the CDR3 is TGCGCCAGCAGCTCGGGGACAGGTGGGGCAGATACGCAGTATTTT.

This clonotype was counted only a few times. V usage is TRBV28 and J usage is TRBJ1-6; a possible D gene is TRBD1 (5 bases). V was shortened by 5 bases and J by 4 bases, with 15 bases between the two germline ends. CDR3 length equals 16 residues. CDR1 is MDHEN and CDR2 is SYDVKM in the germline V gene. The CDR3 region is CASSTSPGPYNSPLHF. CDR3 DNA: TGTGCCAGCAGTACCTCGCCGGGACCTTATAATTCACCCCTCCACTTT. Using reference TRBV28 and TRBJ1-6 for the parts outside the CDR3, the full variable domain is DVKVTQSSRYLVKRTGEKVFLECVQDMDHENMFWYRQDPGLGLRLIYFSYDVKMKEKGDIPEGYSVSREKKERFSLILESASTNQTSMYLCASSTSPGPYNSPLHFGNGTRLTVT.

This clonotype was found a few times. The chain joins TRBV2 to TRBJ2-7; TRBD1 might be the D (7 bases). The V gene's germline CDR1 is SNHLY and CDR2 FYNNEI. The CDR3 consists of 13 residues. V lost 8 bases and J 1 base, leaving 12 bases between the germline ends. The CDR3 is CASRAGQSYEQYF. Written as DNA, the CDR3 is TGTGCCAGCCGGGCGGGACAGTCCTACGAGCAGTACTTC.

This clonotype was picked up a small number of times. The V gene is TRBV19, the J gene TRBJ2-1; 7 bases line up with TRBD2. Germline V gene lookup returns CDR1 LNHDA and CDR2 SQIVND (reference sequence). V was pared by 3 bases and J by 0 bases, with 2 bases of the junction left unmatched. The CDR3 consists of 15 residues. The CDR3 region has the DNA TGTGCCAGTAGTATGCGGGGGAGCTCCTACAATGAGCAGTTCTTC. Its translation is CASSMRGSSYNEQFF.